These 17 T cell receptor beta chains were all obtained from the same sample, sequenced in a study of T cell responses to AZD1222 COVID-19 vaccine. Clones were read by immunoSEQ multiplex PCR, and TCRdb kept only the in-frame ones, dropping some. Found here are around 78,000 clones, more than 90% of them singletons; the top ten hold approximately 4.2%. The material sequenced was peripheral blood, taken on day 0 of AZD1222 vaccination. Source of these receptors: an adult in good health.

The rearrangement links TRBV5-1 to TRBJ1-6; D is perhaps TRBD1 (6 bases). V lost 0 bases, J lost 10 bases, and 26 bases lay in between. The CDR3 totals 19 residues. From germline, CDR1 is SGHRS and CDR2 YFSETQ. CDR3 amino acids: CASSLVTWTVPFYRSPLHF. The DNA of the CDR3 is TGCGCCAGCAGCTTGGTAACGTGGACAGTACCCTTTTATCGGTCACCCCTCCACTTT.

The gene calls are TRBV27 and TRBJ1-5; D call uncertain. Germline V lookup: CDR1 MNHEY, CDR2 SMNVEV (reference sequence). CDR3 length: 17 amino acids. V gave up 5 bases and J gave up 0 bases, with 17 bases separating them. The CDR3 DNA is TGTGCCAGCAGTCCCACCTCGGGCCACTATAGCAATCAGCCCCAGCATTTT. Its protein product is CASSPTSGHYSNQPQHF.

The V gene is TRBV7-8, the J gene TRBJ1-1; D ambiguous. CDR1 and CDR2 from the germline V gene are SGHVS and FQNEAQ. The CDR3 extends over 14 amino acids. V was clipped by 0 bases and J by 0 bases, with 5 bases between them. The chain's CDR3 is CASSLAGMNTEAFF. CDR3 nucleotide sequence: TGTGCCAGCAGCTTAGCAGGTATGAACACTGAAGCTTTCTTT.

The rearrangement uses TRBV7-8 and TRBJ1-2; possibly TRBD1 for D (6 bases). The V gene lost 8 bases and the J gene lost 8 bases, with 15 bases spanning the gap. There are 12 residues in the CDR3. Germline lookup yields CDR1 SGHVS and CDR2 FQNEAQ. CDR3 amino acids: CASLIQGHGYTF. CDR3 coding DNA: TGTGCCAGCCTTATCCAGGGGCACGGCTACACCTTC.

This clone was observed a single time. The J gene is TRBJ1-5, the V gene TRBV2; no clear D. Germline V gene data show CDR1 as SNHLY and CDR2 as FYNNEI. Trimming removed 5 bases from V and 6 bases from J, with 8 bases in between. This CDR3 is 12 amino acids long. Here the CDR3 reads CASSPSIQPQHF. DNA of the CDR3: TGTGCCAGCAGTCCCTCAATTCAGCCCCAGCATTTT.

The chain carries TRBV11-2 and TRBJ1-1; weak D call: TRBD1 (6 bases). Germline-derived CDR1 and CDR2 are SGHAT and FQNNGV. There are 14 residues in the CDR3. Trimming left V 4 bases short and J 2 bases short, with 11 bases between. DNA for the CDR3: TGTGCCAGCAGCTCGCGGACAGACAACACTGAAGCTTTCTTT. Translated: CASSSRTDNTEAFF. Filled out from reference TRBV11-2 and TRBJ1-1, the complete variable domain reads EAGVAQSPRYKIIEKRQSVAFWCNPISGHATLYWYQQILGQGPKLLIQFQNNGVVDDSQLPKDRFSAERLKGVDSTLKIQPAKLEDSAVYLCASSSRTDNTEAFFGQGTRLTVV.

The V gene is TRBV6-5, the J gene TRBJ1-2; D might be TRBD1 (5 bases). This CDR3 contains 14 residues. The V gene lost 6 bases and the J gene lost 8 bases, with 19 bases spanning the gap. The germline gives CDR1 MNHEY, CDR2 SVGAGI. The CDR3 region has the DNA TGTGCCAGCAGCCCGGGGGGGAAGACGGGAGGCTACACCTTC. Its protein product is CASSPGGKTGGYTF.

This clone was recorded only once. J is TRBJ1-1 and V is TRBV7-9, with D hard to call. Per germline, CDR1 SEHNR and CDR2 FQNEAQ (reference sequence). CDR3 length equals 13 residues. Trimming left V 1 base short and J 7 bases short, with 10 bases between. Here the CDR3 reads CASSLVTSSEAFF. In DNA, the CDR3 is TGTGCCAGCAGCTTAGTGACTTCAAGTGAAGCTTTCTTT.

For the CDR3, the DNA is TGTGCCAGCAGTACTCGGACAGGGGCGAACACTGAAGCTTTCTTT. This codes for CASSTRTGANTEAFF. The chain joins TRBV27 to TRBJ1-1; 9 bases fit TRBD1. Germline CDR1 MNHEY, CDR2 SMNVEV (reference sequence). J was trimmed by 1 base and V by 5 bases; bases with no gene match: 5. The CDR3 is 15 residues long.

The rearrangement links TRBV12-5 to TRBJ1-1; 9 bases are shared with TRBD1. This CDR3 is built from 15 residues. Germline CDR1 and CDR2: LGHNT and FRNRAP. The V gene end was trimmed by 4 bases and the J gene end by 6 bases; junction bases not matched to a gene: 9. Here the CDR3 DNA reads TGTGCTAGTGGTTATAGGGACAGGGAATATCCTGAAGCTTTCTTT. It specifies CASGYRDREYPEAFF.

The rearrangement joins TRBV3-1 (or the pseudogene TRBV3-2) to TRBJ2-7; unclear D gene. The ends were cut back, 4 bases at V and 6 bases at J, with 13 bases in the middle. This CDR3 is 13 amino acids long. Germline V gene lookup returns CDR1 LGHDT and CDR2 YNNKEL (reference sequence). The CDR3 here is CASSPSWGSEQYF. The DNA for the CDR3 is TGTGCCAGCAGCCCCAGTTGGGGATCCGAGCAGTACTTC.

The chain has TRBV19 and TRBJ2-7; TRBD1 aligns across 9 bases. The CDR3 is made up of 15 amino acids. Germline assignment: CDR1 LNHDA and CDR2 SQIVND (reference sequence). Trimming removed 5 bases from V and 2 bases from J; junction bases left unmatched: 7. CDR3 protein: CASSPTGTGTYEQYF. The CDR3 DNA follows: TGTGCCAGTAGTCCCACCGGGACAGGGACCTACGAGCAGTACTTC. The complete variable domain, with remaining parts taken from reference TRBV19 and TRBJ2-7, reads DGGITQSPKYLFRKEGQNVTLSCEQNLNHDAMYWYRQDPGQGLRLIYYSQIVNDFQKGDIAEGYSVSREKKESFPLTVTSAQKNPTAFYLCASSPTGTGTYEQYFGPGTRLTVT.

The chain joins TRBV30 to TRBJ2-1, with 10 positions matching TRBD2. The CDR3 loop spans 16 amino acids. The V gene's germline CDR1 is GTSNPN and CDR2 SVGIG (reference sequence). J was trimmed by 8 bases and V by 3 bases; bases with no gene match: 13. In DNA, the CDR3 is TGTGCCTGGAGGGTCCCCCAGCGGGGGGGCTTGGATGAGCAGTTCTTC. This codes for CAWRVPQRGGLDEQFF. Variable domain in full (rest from reference TRBV30 and TRBJ2-1): SQTIHQWPATLVQPVGSPLSLECTVEGTSNPNLYWYRQAAGRGLQLLFYSVGIGQISSEVPQNLSASRPQDRQFILSSKKLLLSDSGFYLCAWRVPQRGGLDEQFFGPGTRLTVL.

The chain couples TRBV19 to TRBJ1-1; 12 bases fit TRBD1. The germline V gene encodes CDR1 LNHDA and CDR2 SQIVND (reference sequence). The length of the CDR3 is 18 residues. Trimming removed 7 bases from V and 1 base from J; junction bases left unmatched: 13. The CDR3 nucleotides read TGTGCCAGTAATCGACAAACCGGGACAGGGGGCGCGAACACTGAAGCTTTCTTT. This sequence encodes CASNRQTGTGGANTEAFF.

This clone was observed once. The chain employs TRBV4-1 and TRBJ2-3; 7 bases agree with TRBD1. J was trimmed by 4 bases and V by 1 base; bases with no gene match: 8. The germline V gene has CDR1 MGHRA and CDR2 YSYEKL. CDR3 length equals 16 residues. The CDR3 DNA sequence: TGCGCCAGCAGCCAAGCTTTCGCAGGGGGTGCAGATACGCAGTATTTT. Amino acids: CASSQAFAGGADTQYF.

This chain joins TRBV11-2 and TRBJ2-3; D is undetermined. The ends were cut back, 5 bases at V and 5 bases at J, with 14 bases in the middle. This CDR3 is 14 amino acids long. CDR1 SGHAT and CDR2 FQNNGV come from the germline V gene. The CDR3 region is CASSKQTWGDTQYF. The DNA of the CDR3 is TGTGCCAGCAGCAAACAGACGTGGGGAGATACGCAGTATTTT.

The table lists this clone with a count of one. V is TRBV7-2 and J is TRBJ1-1; TRBD1 might be the D (5 bases). Deletions cut 6 bases from V and 5 bases from J, with 19 bases between. The CDR3 extends over 15 amino acids. In germline, CDR1 is SGHTA, CDR2 FQGNSA. The CDR3 region has the DNA TGTGCCAGCAGGCCCGGGGGAGGGGTTGGTACTGAAGCTTTCTTT. This gives the protein CASRPGGGVGTEAFF.